This T cell receptor (beta chain) was captured in a study of radiation and T cells in renal cell carcinoma. This CDR3 has 17 amino acids. Germline V gene data show CDR1 as SGHRS and CDR2 as YFSETQ. The V gene end was trimmed by 4 bases and the J gene end by 1 base; junction bases not matched to a gene: 6. The time point: blood 2 weeks post-SBRT. Regarding treatment: 15 Gy SBRT to primary tumor, nephrectomy 4 weeks later. The patient's renal cell carcinoma had clear cell pathology. Repertoires were generated with immunoSEQ multiplex PCR, while TCRdb's copy carries only in-frame clones and drops some. The table has 100,000 to 150,000 clones, roughly four fifths seen once.

The TCR was taken from a man aged 45-60 years with renal cell carcinoma. The chain links TRBV5-1 to TRBJ2-6; TRBD1 agrees at 9 bases. This material consisted of blood, taken from a patient whose treatment included radiotherapy and nephrectomy. The CDR3 is CASSLTGGASGANVLTF. DNA for the CDR3: TGCGCCAGCAGCCTTACAGGGGGCGCTTCTGGGGCCAACGTCCTGACTTTC.